The TCR beta chain under discussion was sequenced for a study of post-analysis software for immune sequencing data. The overall study: The courses of disease that were included comprised relapsing-remitting, secondary progressive and progressive-relapsing multiple sclerosis. Study-level findings and limits: The study found significantly lower normalized Chao1 diversity in multiple sclerosis patients than in controls. Patients showed TRBV5-6, TRBV5-1 and TRBV20-1 among five TRBV segments more frequent than in controls.

Included in the TCR beta cDNA libraries were unique molecular identifiers. Some 500,000 cDNA molecules were obtained from approximately 0.91 to 9.4 million T cells. One entry per CDR3 protein results from TCRdb running MiXCR on the PCR reads. The data hold some 500,000 distinct CDR3 sequences, with roughly 45% observed a single time. Germline assignment: CDR1 SGHKS and CDR2 YYEKEE (reference sequence). Trimming removed 4 bases from V and 1 base from J; junction bases left unmatched: 5. This CDR3 contains 14 residues. Concerning this clonotype: Its cognate antigen is unknown.

The sequenced sample was blood. V and J are TRBV5-5 and TRBJ2-7; 7 bases agree with TRBD2. The sequence was obtained from a girl aged 5 to 17 with multiple sclerosis. This CDR3 reads CASSPAAGSYEQYF. The CDR3 nucleotides read TGTGCCAGCAGCCCAGCAGCGGGGTCCTACGAGCAGTACTTC.